These 3 T cell receptor beta chains came from one sample sequenced in a study of cytomegalovirus exposure and HLA in healthy donors. PCR involved 60 Vbeta and 13 Jbeta primers. Repertoires were generated with immunoSEQ multiplex PCR, while TCRdb's copy carries only in-frame clones and drops some. In the table there are about 110,000 clones, 65% to 80% of which are singletons. Sequencing used PBMCs. The receptors come from a man aged 60-69 years in good health and CMV-seronegative.

The chain carries TRBV2 and TRBJ2-3; D may be TRBD2 (6 bases). The CDR3 has 16 residues. Germline lookup yields CDR1 SNHLY and CDR2 FYNNEI. Trimming took 7 bases from V and 0 from J, leaving 17 bases between them. CDR3 sequence (DNA): TGTGCCAGCACCTTTCAAGGGACTGTAAGCACAGATACGCAGTATTTT. Its protein product is CASTFQGTVSTDTQYF.

This chain connects TRBV29-1 to TRBJ2-7, with 15 bases identical to TRBD2. There are 15 residues in the CDR3. The junction had 6 bases not matched to a gene; V was cut back by 6 bases and J by 3 bases. In germline, CDR1 is SQVTM, CDR2 ANQGSEA. CDR3 DNA: TGCAGCGTCGGCGGGACTAGCGGGGGGCACTACGAGCAGTACTTC. Encoded protein: CSVGGTSGGHYEQYF.

V usage is TRBV19 and J usage is TRBJ2-1, with D perhaps TRBD1 (5 bases). CDR1 and CDR2 from the germline V gene are LNHDA and SQIVND (reference sequence). The V and J ends lost 4 bases and 7 bases respectively, with 8 bases between them. This CDR3 is built from 12 residues. As DNA, the CDR3 is TGTGCCAGTAGTAATTACAGGAATGAGCAGTTCTTC. This gives the protein CASSNYRNEQFF.